The TCR beta chain described here comes from a study of blood T cell repertoires in COVID-19. Background on the study: Collection of acute and convalescent COVID-19 samples took place in the United States, Italy and Spain. PBMCs, B-cell-depleted T cells, or T cells provided the cDNA or gDNA that made up the material.

Germline CDR1 is SGDLS and CDR2 is YYNGEE. V lost 3 bases and J lost 3, with 8 bases in between. CDR3 length: 13 residues. As processed by the authors: The authors estimated nucleated cell counts from reference gene primer amplification. TCRdb's table, derived via immunoSEQ multiplex PCR, lists solely in-frame clones and lacks some. V and J calls and clone size follow that table, whereas D and trimming were derived from the DNA. The sample contains around 70,000 clones, about nine tenths of which appear only once. This clone has only one observation. Sequencing was performed on peripheral blood. The rearrangement links TRBV9 to TRBJ2-3; the D gene is possibly TRBD1 (6 bases). This TCR was sampled from a man aged 30 to 45 with acute or convalescent COVID-19. As DNA, the CDR3 is TGTGCCAGCAGCGGACAGGCAACAGATACGCAGTATTTT. This encodes CASSGQATDTQYF.